A selection of T cell receptor beta chains follows, all from one sample in a study of regulatory T cells in long-lasting Graves disease. MiXCR, run by TCRdb on the multiplex PCR reads, gives a single entry per CDR3 protein. Of fewer than 450,000 distinct CDR3 sequences listed, over 12% are singletons. These data also formed part of another study, on T cells in Graves' hyperthyroidism and ophthalmopathy.

The sequences come from peripheral blood mononuclear cells (PBMCs), collected at new diagnosis, from a patient treated with antithyroid drugs. These receptor sequences come from a woman aged 40-49 years with Graves disease. Both conserved end residues are part of each CDR3. Each record gives: D gene, V gene, J gene, CDR3 length, clone size, CDR3 protein, CDR3 DNA. The D gene is left open where the match is weak. Size values are once, few and many counts, or a class for expanded clones, and some rows have none.

d_call: TRBD2; v_call: TRBV7-6; j_call: TRBJ2-3; cdr3_length: 18; clone_size: .; cdr3_aa: CASSLAPSGRTSTDTQYF; cdr3_nt: TGTGCCAGCAGCTTAGCGCCCAGCGGGAGGACTAGCACAGATACGCAGTATTTT
d_call: .; v_call: TRBV6-1; j_call: TRBJ2-3; cdr3_length: 15; clone_size: .; cdr3_aa: CASSSNVVYTDTQYF; cdr3_nt: TGTGCCAGCAGCTCTAACGTGGTATACACAGATACGCAGTATTTT
d_call: .; v_call: TRBV19; j_call: TRBJ2-3; cdr3_length: 15; clone_size: few; cdr3_aa: CASRSTVSSTDTQYF; cdr3_nt: TGTGCCAGTCGATCGACAGTATCTAGCACAGATACGCAGTATTTT
d_call: .; v_call: TRBV20-1; j_call: TRBJ2-2; cdr3_length: 14; clone_size: many; cdr3_aa: CSASAPLATGELFF; cdr3_nt: TGCAGTGCTAGCGCCCCCCTAGCCACCGGGGAGCTGTTTTTT
d_call: TRBD1; v_call: TRBV7-9; j_call: TRBJ2-4; cdr3_length: 15; clone_size: .; cdr3_aa: CASSSLGQGGDIQYF; cdr3_nt: TGTGCCAGCAGCTCATTGGGACAGGGGGGGGACATTCAGTACTTC
d_call: .; v_call: TRBV28; j_call: TRBJ2-5; cdr3_length: 13; clone_size: many; cdr3_aa: CASSLVVRETQYF; cdr3_nt: TGTGCCAGCAGTTTAGTGGTCAGAGAGACCCAGTACTTC
d_call: .; v_call: TRBV5-4; j_call: TRBJ2-2; cdr3_length: 15; clone_size: .; cdr3_aa: CASSHGLQGTGELFF; cdr3_nt: TGTGCCAGCAGCCACGGACTCCAGGGGACCGGGGAGCTGTTTTTT
d_call: TRBD1; v_call: TRBV30; j_call: TRBJ2-7; cdr3_length: 14; clone_size: many; cdr3_aa: CAWSGTGNGYEQYF; cdr3_nt: TGTGCCTGGAGTGGGACAGGGAACGGCTACGAGCAGTACTTC
d_call: .; v_call: TRBV18; j_call: TRBJ1-2; cdr3_length: 13; clone_size: many; cdr3_aa: CASSPITTNGYTF; cdr3_nt: TGTGCCAGCTCACCCATAACAACGAATGGCTACACCTTC
d_call: .; v_call: TRBV27; j_call: TRBJ2-7; cdr3_length: 14; clone_size: many; cdr3_aa: CASSFLQGSYEQYF; cdr3_nt: TGTGCCAGCAGTTTTTTACAGGGATCCTACGAGCAGTACTTC
d_call: TRBD2; v_call: TRBV27; j_call: TRBJ2-4; cdr3_length: 14; clone_size: many; cdr3_aa: CASSLIGRANIQYF; cdr3_nt: TGTGCCAGCAGTTTGATCGGGAGGGCGAACATTCAGTACTTC
d_call: .; v_call: TRBV28; j_call: TRBJ2-7; cdr3_length: 15; clone_size: .; cdr3_aa: CASSLWTGSSYEQYF; cdr3_nt: TGTGCCAGCAGTTTATGGACGGGAAGCTCCTACGAGCAGTACTTC
d_call: .; v_call: TRBV11-3; j_call: TRBJ2-5; cdr3_length: 14; clone_size: many; cdr3_aa: CASSPRGRGETQYF; cdr3_nt: TGTGCCAGCAGCCCCCGGGGGCGAGGGGAGACCCAGTACTTC
d_call: TRBD2; v_call: TRBV7-6; j_call: TRBJ2-7; cdr3_length: 14; clone_size: .; cdr3_aa: CASSLDPGGYEQYF; cdr3_nt: TGTGCCAGCAGCTTAGACCCGGGGGGCTACGAGCAGTACTTC
d_call: .; v_call: TRBV4-1; j_call: TRBJ2-3; cdr3_length: 14; clone_size: .; cdr3_aa: CASSQDKFGDTQYF; cdr3_nt: TGCGCCAGCAGCCAAGATAAGTTCGGAGATACGCAGTATTTT
d_call: TRBD2; v_call: TRBV3-1; j_call: TRBJ2-1; cdr3_length: 16; clone_size: few; cdr3_aa: CASSLDTSGSGGEQFF; cdr3_nt: TGTGCCAGCAGCCTAGATACTAGCGGGAGTGGTGGGGAGCAGTTCTTC
d_call: .; v_call: TRBV11-1; j_call: TRBJ2-3; cdr3_length: 14; clone_size: many; cdr3_aa: CASSSRTNTDTQYF; cdr3_nt: TGTGCCAGCAGCTCCCGGACTAACACAGATACGCAGTATTTT
d_call: .; v_call: TRBV10-3; j_call: TRBJ1-4; cdr3_length: 12; clone_size: many; cdr3_aa: CAISESGEKLFF; cdr3_nt: TGTGCCATCAGTGAGTCCGGGGAAAAACTGTTTTTT
d_call: .; v_call: TRBV27; j_call: TRBJ2-7; cdr3_length: 11; clone_size: many; cdr3_aa: CASSNLYEQYF; cdr3_nt: TGTGCCAGCAGTAACCTCTACGAGCAGTACTTC
d_call: TRBD1; v_call: TRBV11-1; j_call: TRBJ2-1; cdr3_length: 14; clone_size: many; cdr3_aa: CASSLGDRANEQFF; cdr3_nt: TGTGCCAGCAGCTTAGGTGACAGGGCAAATGAGCAGTTCTTC
d_call: .; v_call: TRBV6-2/TRBV6-3; j_call: TRBJ2-3; cdr3_length: 16; clone_size: few; cdr3_aa: CASSEKGGIGADTQYF; cdr3_nt: TGTGCCAGCAGTGAAAAGGGGGGGATAGGAGCAGATACGCAGTATTTT
d_call: .; v_call: TRBV28; j_call: TRBJ2-5; cdr3_length: 16; clone_size: many; cdr3_aa: CASSLLSYRGGETQYF; cdr3_nt: TGTGCCAGCAGTTTGCTCTCCTATCGAGGGGGGGAGACCCAGTACTTC
d_call: TRBD2; v_call: TRBV2; j_call: TRBJ2-7; cdr3_length: 15; clone_size: .; cdr3_aa: CASSEGWTRVYEQYF; cdr3_nt: TGTGCCAGCAGTGAAGGGTGGACTAGGGTCTACGAGCAGTACTTC
d_call: .; v_call: TRBV12-3/TRBV12-4; j_call: TRBJ1-6; cdr3_length: 15; clone_size: many; cdr3_aa: CASSFGQADNSPLHF; cdr3_nt: TGTGCCAGCAGTTTCGGGCAGGCCGATAATTCACCCCTCCACTTT
d_call: TRBD2; v_call: TRBV7-2; j_call: TRBJ2-3; cdr3_length: 15; clone_size: many; cdr3_aa: CASSLSALAGDTQYF; cdr3_nt: TGTGCCAGCAGCTTAAGCGCGCTAGCGGGAGATACGCAGTATTTT
d_call: TRBD1; v_call: TRBV18; j_call: TRBJ1-5; cdr3_length: 16; clone_size: few; cdr3_aa: CASSHETGVGNQPQHF; cdr3_nt: TGTGCCAGCTCACACGAGACAGGGGTCGGGAATCAGCCCCAGCATTTT
d_call: TRBD2; v_call: TRBV12-3/TRBV12-4; j_call: TRBJ2-7; cdr3_length: 17; clone_size: many; cdr3_aa: CASSPTPTSGRSYEQYF; cdr3_nt: TGTGCCAGCAGTCCGACCCCGACTAGCGGGAGGTCCTACGAGCAGTACTTC
d_call: TRBD2; v_call: TRBV10-3; j_call: TRBJ2-2; cdr3_length: 16; clone_size: many; cdr3_aa: CAISGTSGSNTGELFF; cdr3_nt: TGTGCCATCAGCGGGACTAGCGGTTCGAACACCGGGGAGCTGTTTTTT
d_call: .; v_call: TRBV9; j_call: TRBJ2-1; cdr3_length: 16; clone_size: .; cdr3_aa: CASSQPTRSGDNEQFF; cdr3_nt: TGTGCCAGCAGCCAACCGACGCGCTCGGGAGACAATGAGCAGTTCTTC
d_call: .; v_call: TRBV27; j_call: TRBJ1-1; cdr3_length: 16; clone_size: many; cdr3_aa: CASSLLGAGLDTEAFF; cdr3_nt: TGTGCCAGCAGTTTATTGGGGGCTGGACTTGACACTGAAGCTTTCTTT
d_call: TRBD2; v_call: TRBV20-1; j_call: TRBJ2-3; cdr3_length: 16; clone_size: .; cdr3_aa: CSASPLAGDETDTQYF; cdr3_nt: TGCAGTGCCAGCCCCCTAGCGGGAGATGAGACAGATACGCAGTATTTT
d_call: .; v_call: TRBV27; j_call: TRBJ2-7; cdr3_length: 13; clone_size: many; cdr3_aa: CASSLGYRYEQYF; cdr3_nt: TGTGCCAGCAGTTTAGGGTATAGATACGAGCAGTACTTC
d_call: TRBD1; v_call: TRBV15; j_call: TRBJ1-1; cdr3_length: 14; clone_size: .; cdr3_aa: CATKEQGGYTEAFF; cdr3_nt: TGTGCCACCAAAGAACAGGGGGGGTACACTGAAGCTTTCTTT
d_call: .; v_call: TRBV28; j_call: TRBJ1-1; cdr3_length: 15; clone_size: many; cdr3_aa: CASSEAGDLNTEAFF; cdr3_nt: TGTGCCAGCAGTGAAGCAGGGGACCTCAACACTGAAGCTTTCTTT
d_call: TRBD2; v_call: TRBV6-8; j_call: TRBJ2-3; cdr3_length: 17; clone_size: .; cdr3_aa: CASSYFGLAGDTDTQYF; cdr3_nt: TGTGCCAGCAGTTACTTCGGACTAGCGGGAGATACAGATACGCAGTATTTT
d_call: TRBD2; v_call: TRBV30; j_call: TRBJ2-7; cdr3_length: 15; clone_size: many; cdr3_aa: CAWSVQGLGTDEQYF; cdr3_nt: TGTGCCTGGAGTGTACAGGGACTAGGGACCGACGAGCAGTACTTC
d_call: TRBD1; v_call: TRBV12-3/TRBV12-4; j_call: TRBJ1-1; cdr3_length: 15; clone_size: many; cdr3_aa: CASSYSTGGWIEAFF; cdr3_nt: TGTGCCAGCAGTTACTCAACAGGGGGGTGGATTGAAGCTTTCTTT
d_call: .; v_call: TRBV3-1; j_call: TRBJ2-1; cdr3_length: 13; clone_size: many; cdr3_aa: CASSHTGGDEQFF; cdr3_nt: TGTGCCAGCAGCCATACAGGTGGTGATGAGCAGTTCTTC
d_call: .; v_call: TRBV30; j_call: TRBJ2-1; cdr3_length: 15; clone_size: many; cdr3_aa: CAWSVVAPLGDEQFF; cdr3_nt: TGTGCCTGGAGTGTAGTCGCGCCTCTGGGCGATGAGCAGTTCTTC
d_call: .; v_call: TRBV5-6; j_call: TRBJ2-5; cdr3_length: 14; clone_size: .; cdr3_aa: CASSLDAPGETQYF; cdr3_nt: TGTGCCAGCAGCTTGGATGCCCCTGGGGAGACCCAGTACTTC